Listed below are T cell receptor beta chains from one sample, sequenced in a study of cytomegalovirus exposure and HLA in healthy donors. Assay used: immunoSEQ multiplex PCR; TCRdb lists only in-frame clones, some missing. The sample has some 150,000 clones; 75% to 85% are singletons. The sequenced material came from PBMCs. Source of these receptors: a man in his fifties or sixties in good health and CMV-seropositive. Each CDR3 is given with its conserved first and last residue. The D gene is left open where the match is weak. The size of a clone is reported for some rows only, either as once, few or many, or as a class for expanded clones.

CSVEGGTGGISYNEQFF	TGCAGCGTTGAAGGCGGGACAGGGGGCATCTCCTACAATGAGCAGTTCTTC	.	TRBV29-1	TRBJ2-1	TRBD1
CASSLRGGGNTIYF	TGCGCCAGCAGCCTCCGCGGGGGCGGAAACACCATATATTTT	.	TRBV5-1	TRBJ1-3	.
CASSRDRKNYGYTF	TGTGCCAGCAGCCGGGACAGGAAAAACTATGGCTACACCTTC	.	TRBV7-2	TRBJ1-2	TRBD1
CASSEPGQGIYEQYF	TGCGCCAGCAGTGAGCCGGGACAGGGGATCTACGAGCAGTACTTC	.	TRBV10-1	TRBJ2-7	TRBD1
CASSSVTPGGYTF	TGCGCCAGCAGCTCGGTTACACCGGGTGGCTACACCTTC	.	TRBV5-1	TRBJ1-2	.
CASSQPGQGVSANEKLFF	TGCGCCAGCAGCCAACCGGGACAGGGGGTTTCGGCTAATGAAAAACTGTTTTTT	.	TRBV4-1	TRBJ1-4	TRBD1
CASSDTSLGQPQHF	TGTGCCAGTAGTGACACGAGCCTCGGTCAGCCCCAGCATTTT	.	TRBV19	TRBJ1-5	.
CASSPAQRYSYNEQFF	TGTGCCAGCTCACCAGCGCAGCGCTACTCCTACAATGAGCAGTTCTTC	.	TRBV18	TRBJ2-1	.
CASSSVNTGELFF	TGTGCCAGCAGCTCAGTGAACACCGGGGAGCTGTTTTTT	.	TRBV7-2	TRBJ2-2	.
CASSPGQGAEAFF	TGTGCCAGCAGCCCGGGACAGGGAGCTGAAGCTTTCTTT	.	TRBV9	TRBJ1-1	TRBD1
CASSWSRGTNYGYTF	TGTGCCAGCAGTTGGTCGCGGGGTACTAACTATGGCTACACCTTC	.	TRBV27	TRBJ1-2	.
CSAMGQRSTYEQYF	TGCAGCGCAATGGGACAACGGTCAACCTACGAGCAGTACTTC	.	TRBV29-1	TRBJ2-7	.
CASSLGAEGHSETQYF	TGTGCCAGCAGCTTAGGGGCCGAGGGACATTCAGAGACCCAGTACTTC	.	TRBV7-9	TRBJ2-5	.
CASSQNRGSNQPQHF	TGTGCCAGCAGCCAAAACAGGGGGAGCAATCAGCCCCAGCATTTT	.	TRBV7-8	TRBJ1-5	TRBD1
CASSPTWDSSYEQYF	TGTGCCAGCAGCCCAACATGGGACAGCTCCTACGAGCAGTACTTC	once	TRBV9	TRBJ2-7	TRBD1
CASSLSVRGEYGYTF	TGTGCCAGCAGTTTATCGGTCAGGGGTGAATATGGCTACACCTTC	.	TRBV27	TRBJ1-2	.
CASSQDRPGQVSGANVLTF	TGCGCCAGCAGCCAAGACCGCCCGGGACAGGTCTCTGGGGCCAACGTCCTGACTTTC	.	TRBV4-1	TRBJ2-6	TRBD1
CSVEGQGAYNEQFF	TGCAGCGTTGAGGGGCAGGGCGCTTACAATGAGCAGTTCTTC	.	TRBV29-1	TRBJ2-1	.
CAGGGEGLGRTQYF	TGTGCCGGGGGGGGTGAGGGGCTAGGGCGTACGCAGTATTTT	.	TRBV6-6	TRBJ2-3	TRBD2
CASSFRQGQPLHF	TGTGCCAGCAGCTTCCGACAGGGGCAACCCCTCCACTTT	.	TRBV11-2	TRBJ1-6	TRBD1
CASSIQGQGTEAFF	TGTGCCAGCAGCATACAGGGTCAGGGCACTGAAGCTTTCTTT	.	TRBV7-2	TRBJ1-1	.
CASSPSREGTEAFF	TGTGCCAGCAGTCCCTCCAGGGAAGGCACTGAAGCTTTCTTT	.	TRBV28	TRBJ1-1	.
CASSYRATNEKLFF	TGTGCCAGCAGCTACAGAGCAACTAATGAAAAACTGTTTTTT	.	TRBV7-6	TRBJ1-4	.
CASSDTTGSYEQYF	TGTGCCAGCAGCGATACCACAGGTTCCTACGAGCAGTACTTC	.	TRBV11-2	TRBJ2-7	.
CASSQDRVGAGGTYEQYF	TGTGCCAGCAGCCAAGATAGGGTGGGCGCGGGAGGTACCTACGAGCAGTACTTC	.	TRBV4-2	TRBJ2-7	TRBD2
CASRGTSGETQYF	TGTGCCAGCAGGGGGACTAGCGGGGAGACCCAGTACTTC	once	TRBV6-1	TRBJ2-5	TRBD2
CASSLGQGEDTQYF	TGTGCCAGCAGCTTAGGACAGGGAGAGGATACGCAGTATTTT	once	TRBV5-6	TRBJ2-3	TRBD1
CASSWTGREQYF	TGTGCCAGCAGCTGGACAGGGCGGGAGCAGTACTTC	.	TRBV27	TRBJ2-7	TRBD1
CASSLGAGEGYEQYF	TGTGCCAGCAGCTTGGGAGCGGGAGAGGGCTACGAGCAGTACTTC	.	TRBV7-3	TRBJ2-7	TRBD2
CASSLGQGTWASIAKNIQYF	TGCGCCAGCAGCTTGGGTCAGGGGACGTGGGCTTCTATAGCCAAAAACATTCAGTACTTC	.	TRBV5-1	TRBJ2-4	.
CASSDETGGWSTDTQYF	TGTGCCAGCAGTGATGAGACAGGGGGTTGGAGCACAGATACGCAGTATTTT	.	TRBV6-1	TRBJ2-3	TRBD1
CSAGSGGDITDTQYF	TGCAGCGCCGGATCGGGCGGGGATATCACAGATACGCAGTATTTT	few	TRBV29-1	TRBJ2-3	.
CASSLLAGAGQPQHF	TGTGCCAGCAGCCTCCTGGCGGGGGCTGGGCAGCCCCAGCATTTT	few	TRBV5-5	TRBJ1-5	.
CASNLKESRSGGYNEQFF	TGTGCCAGCAACCTAAAGGAATCACGTAGCGGGGGATACAATGAGCAGTTCTTC	few	TRBV27	TRBJ2-1	TRBD2
CASRRTGGAEQYF	TGTGCCAGTAGACGGACAGGGGGTGCCGAGCAGTACTTC	.	TRBV19	TRBJ2-7	TRBD1
CASSPRREEKLFF	TGTGCCAGCAGCCCACGCCGTGAGGAAAAACTGTTTTTT	.	TRBV7-9	TRBJ1-4	.
CAWRTGANEKLFF	TGTGCCTGGAGGACAGGGGCGAATGAAAAACTGTTTTTT	.	TRBV30	TRBJ1-4	TRBD1
CASSANSGAFISYEQYF	TGTGCCAGCAGTGCCAATTCAGGGGCTTTTATCTCCTACGAGCAGTACTTC	.	TRBV6-1	TRBJ2-7	.
CASSLHGVRNEQYF	TGTGCCAGCAGTTTACACGGAGTGAGGAACGAGCAGTACTTC	.	TRBV27	TRBJ2-7	.
CASSSNRETGAFF	TGCGCCAGCAGCAGCAACAGGGAAACGGGAGCTTTCTTT	.	TRBV4-1	TRBJ1-1	.
CAISEKLSSYNEQFF	TGTGCCATCAGTGAGAAGCTGAGCTCCTACAATGAGCAGTTCTTC	.	TRBV10-3	TRBJ2-1	.
CASSPGTNSYNEQFF	TGTGCCAGCAGCCCCGGGACTAACTCCTACAATGAGCAGTTCTTC	few	TRBV5-5	TRBJ2-1	TRBD2
CASSPRTGGWDEQYF	TGTGCCAGCAGCCCTCGGACAGGGGGCTGGGACGAGCAGTACTTC	.	TRBV5-4	TRBJ2-7	TRBD1
CASRPSTGAGTDTQYF	TGTGCCAGCAGACCAAGTACAGGGGCCGGCACAGATACGCAGTATTTT	.	TRBV28	TRBJ2-3	TRBD1
CASSPRGTSGSQRVNEQFF	TGTGCCAGCTCACCACGGGGGACTAGCGGGAGTCAAAGGGTGAATGAGCAGTTCTTC	once	TRBV18	TRBJ2-1	TRBD2
CASSVGAGSAYEQYF	TGTGCCAGCAGCGTAGGAGCGGGATCGGCATACGAGCAGTACTTC	.	TRBV9	TRBJ2-7	TRBD2
CASSFWGPGEQYF	TGTGCCAGCAGCTTTTGGGGGCCGGGCGAGCAGTACTTC	.	TRBV5-5	TRBJ2-7	.
CAWSYLSSNQPQHF	TGTGCCTGGAGCTATCTGTCTAGCAATCAGCCCCAGCATTTT	.	TRBV30	TRBJ1-5	.
CASSSRTGYTF	TGTGCCAGCAGTTCTCGGACAGGCTACACCTTC	.	TRBV28	TRBJ1-2	.
CASSLGGASVLTF	TGCGCCAGCAGCTTAGGTGGGGCCAGCGTCCTGACTTTC	.	TRBV5-1	TRBJ2-6	.
CASRTGLAGYEQYF	TGTGCCAGCAGGACGGGACTAGCGGGCTACGAGCAGTACTTC	.	TRBV2	TRBJ2-7	TRBD2
CASSLRGLAGGKQFF	TGTGCCAGCAGCCTAAGGGGACTAGCGGGAGGGAAGCAGTTCTTC	.	TRBV11-2	TRBJ2-1	TRBD2
CASSLVGPGEQFF	TGTGCCAGCAGCTTAGTAGGGCCGGGGGAGCAGTTCTTC	.	TRBV11-2	TRBJ2-1	.
CSAAGQVGNTIYF	TGCAGCGCTGCGGGACAGGTGGGAAACACCATATATTTT	.	TRBV29-1	TRBJ1-3	TRBD1